Listed below are T cell receptor beta chains from one sample, sequenced in a study of blood T cell repertoires in COVID-19. Some clones are missing from TCRdb's copy, which holds only in-frame ones; the method was immunoSEQ multiplex PCR. The repertoire holds approximately 300,000 clones, with 70% to 90% as singletons. Sequenced input: PBMCs or T cells enriched from blood (not recorded which). All receptors derive from a woman in her thirties who had recovered from COVID-19. CDR3s include the opening cysteine and the closing phenylalanine or tryptophan. D genes are given only for firm matches. The size entry is marked missing in some rows and otherwise reads once, few, many or a size class.

clone_size j_call d_call v_call cdr3_length cdr3_nt cdr3_aa
- TRBJ2-5 - TRBV15 15 TGTGCCACCAGCAGAGCATTGGACACAGACGAGACCCAGTACTTC CATSRALDTDETQYF
- TRBJ1-1 - TRBV5-6 15 TGTGCCAGCAGCTTGGCGGGGGGAGGCCCACGCGGGTCTTTCTTT CASSLAGGGPRGSFF
- TRBJ2-5 - TRBV5-1 14 TGCGCCAGCAGCTTGGGACAGAGGCAAGAGACCCAGTACTTC CASSLGQRQETQYF
- TRBJ2-1 - TRBV7-3 14 TGTGCCAGCAGCCCCCTAGAGGCGTCCAATGAGCAGTTCTTC CASSPLEASNEQFF
- TRBJ2-3 TRBD1 TRBV28 17 TGTGCCAGCAGTTCCCCCCCCGGGACAGGGAGGACAGATACGCAGTATTTT CASSSPPGTGRTDTQYF
- TRBJ1-4 - TRBV3-1/TRBV3-2 15 TGTGCCAGCAGGTTTATGGGGAGGCCAGACGAAAAACTGTTTTTT CASRFMGRPDEKLFF
few TRBJ2-3 TRBD2 TRBV6-4 15 TGTGCCAGCAGCTCAGCGGGGGGAAGCACAGATACGCAGTATTTT CASSSAGGSTDTQYF
- TRBJ1-2 - TRBV5-1 14 TGCGCCAGCAGCCTAGGAGGGTCTCAGGATGGCTACACCTTC CASSLGGSQDGYTF
- TRBJ2-5 - TRBV29-1 15 TGCAGCACCCCCAGTACCAGGGCGGGAATAGAGACCCAGTACTTC CSTPSTRAGIETQYF
- TRBJ1-5 - TRBV10-3 13 TGTGCCATCAGTGAGAACCCTAACCAGCCCCAGCATTTT CAISENPNQPQHF
- TRBJ2-3 - TRBV30 11 TGTGCCTGGAGTGGCCCAGGGACGCAGTATTTT CAWSGPGTQYF
- TRBJ2-2 TRBD1 TRBV18 16 TGTGCCAGCTCACCCGACAGGGACCGTATGAGCGGGGAGCTGTTTTTT CASSPDRDRMSGELFF
- TRBJ2-2 TRBD2 TRBV11-1 16 TGTGCCAGCAGCGTGGGGACTAGCGGGAACACCGGGGAGCTGTTTTTT CASSVGTSGNTGELFF
few TRBJ1-2 - TRBV6-4 12 TGTGCCAGCAGCACCTCAACAGGGGGCTACACCTTC CASSTSTGGYTF
- TRBJ2-1 TRBD2 TRBV13 15 TGTGCCAGCAGCGACCCGGGCGGGAGGGGCGATGAGCAGTTCTTC CASSDPGGRGDEQFF
- TRBJ1-5 TRBD1 TRBV28 15 TGTGCCAGCAGTGGGGGGCAGGGGGCAAATCAGCCCCAGCATTTT CASSGGQGANQPQHF
- TRBJ1-5 - TRBV7-9 14 TGTGCCAGCAGCCCGACAGGCTCAAATCAGCCCCAGCATTTT CASSPTGSNQPQHF
- TRBJ2-7 - TRBV29-1 13 TGCAGCGTTGTTAACGCAGGAAACTACGAGCAGTACTTC CSVVNAGNYEQYF
- TRBJ1-2 - TRBV4-1 13 TGCGCCAGCAGCCAACCCGGGGTGTATGGCTACACCTTC CASSQPGVYGYTF
- TRBJ2-7 TRBD2 TRBV29-1 16 TGCAGCGTTGAAGGACTAGCGGGGCCGTCCTCCTACGAGCAGTACTTC CSVEGLAGPSSYEQYF
- TRBJ2-7 - TRBV5-1 14 TGCGCCAGCAGCCAAGGAACAGGGCGTACCGAGCAGTACTTC CASSQGTGRTEQYF
- TRBJ1-4 TRBD1 TRBV5-4 14 TGTGCCAGCAGCTCGAGGGGACAGCTAGAAAAACTGTTTTTT CASSSRGQLEKLFF
- TRBJ1-4 TRBD1 TRBV9 14 TGTGCCAGCAGCTGGGGACAGGGGGATGAAAAACTGTTTTTT CASSWGQGDEKLFF
- TRBJ2-4 TRBD2 TRBV3-1/TRBV3-2 15 TGTGCCAGCAGCCTGACTAGCGGGGGGGCCAACATTCAGTACTTC CASSLTSGGANIQYF
- TRBJ2-3 TRBD2 TRBV9 14 TGTGCCAGCAGCGTTAGCGGGACCACAGATACGCAGTATTTT CASSVSGTTDTQYF
- TRBJ2-5 - TRBV4-1 14 TGCGCCAGCAGCCAAGAATTGGGTCGGGGGACCCAGTACTTC CASSQELGRGTQYF
- TRBJ1-2 TRBD1 TRBV5-4 15 TGTGCCAGCAGCGCCGGGGACAGGGGGTGGTATGGCTACACCTTC CASSAGDRGWYGYTF
- TRBJ1-2 - TRBV28 14 TGTGCCAGCAGTTTAGGGCCGAAGACCTTTGGCTACACCTTC CASSLGPKTFGYTF
- TRBJ1-2 TRBD1 TRBV18 13 TGTGCCAGCTCACTGTCACAGGGGAGTGGCTACACCTTC CASSLSQGSGYTF